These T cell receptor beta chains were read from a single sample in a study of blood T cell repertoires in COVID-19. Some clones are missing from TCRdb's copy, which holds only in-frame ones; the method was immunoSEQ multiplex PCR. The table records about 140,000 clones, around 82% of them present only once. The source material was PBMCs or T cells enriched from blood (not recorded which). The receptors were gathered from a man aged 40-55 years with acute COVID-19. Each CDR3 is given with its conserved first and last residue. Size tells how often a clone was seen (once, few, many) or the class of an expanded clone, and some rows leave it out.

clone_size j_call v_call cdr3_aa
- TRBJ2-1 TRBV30 CAWSARIVAGVGNEQFF
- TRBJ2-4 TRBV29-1 CSVVFLAKNIQYF
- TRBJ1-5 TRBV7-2 CASSWGQGDQGPQHF
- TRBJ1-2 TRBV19 CASSIDPPDYGYTF
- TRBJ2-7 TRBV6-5 CASDRPGAYEQYF
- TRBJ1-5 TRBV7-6 CASSLTLGARGNQPQHF
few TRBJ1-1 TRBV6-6 CASSLSGATGPEAFF
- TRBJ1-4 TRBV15 CATSRVVSTNEKLFF
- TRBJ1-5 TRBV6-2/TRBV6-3 CASSYATGQGQPQHF
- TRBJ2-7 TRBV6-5 CASKRGESYEQYF
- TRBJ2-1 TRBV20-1 CSASGVDEQFF
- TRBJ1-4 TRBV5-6 CASRTSANEKLFF
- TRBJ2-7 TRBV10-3 CAISEAPGQASLEQYF
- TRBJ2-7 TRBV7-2 CASSLTPRTVLNYEQYF
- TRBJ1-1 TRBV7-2 CASSLNINTEAFF
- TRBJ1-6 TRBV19 CASSPKSEDYNSPLHF
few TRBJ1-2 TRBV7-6 CASSPGLGWSNYGYTF
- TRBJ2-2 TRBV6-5 CASSGLTTGELFF
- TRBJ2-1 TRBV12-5 CASGLGANYNEQFF
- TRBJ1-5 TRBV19 CASSIGGVQPQHF
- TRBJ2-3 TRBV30 CAWSVRGMTPVTQYF
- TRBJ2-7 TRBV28 CASRRQGPTYEQYF
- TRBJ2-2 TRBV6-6 CASSYEAPSNTGELFF
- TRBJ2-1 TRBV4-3 CASSQDSNEQFF
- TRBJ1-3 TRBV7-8 CASRPDRAGNTIYF
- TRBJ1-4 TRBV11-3 CASSRTRIGVPEKLFF
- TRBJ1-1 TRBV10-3 CAISASGTGRGDTEAFF
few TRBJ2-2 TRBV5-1 CASSLAPVNTGELFF
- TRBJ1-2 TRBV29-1 CSVGLEGTGYTF
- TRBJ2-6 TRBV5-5 CASSLAGTKVSGANVLTF
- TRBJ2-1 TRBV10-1 CASSDLAGNEQFF
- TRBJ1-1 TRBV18 CASSSAIGLMNTEAFF
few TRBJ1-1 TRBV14 CASSQDRNTEAFF
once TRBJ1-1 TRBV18 CASSRGTENTEAFF
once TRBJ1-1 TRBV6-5 CASSLPGQREAFF